Included here is one TCR beta chain sequence, with context. Original analysis: The authors estimated nucleated cell counts from reference gene primer amplification. The assay was immunoSEQ multiplex PCR, and TCRdb's table has in-frame clones only and misses some. V, J and clone size were drawn from that table, and D and trimming were deduced from the DNA. The repertoire has around 200,000 clones, around nine tenths of them found once; the top ten carry approximately 4%. This entry comes from a study of blood T cell repertoires in COVID-19. Study as a whole: From the United States, Italy and Spain came samples of acute and convalescent COVID-19. From T cells, B-cell-depleted T cells, or PBMCs came the material, which was cDNA or gDNA.

The V and J ends lost 4 bases and 3 bases, in that order; junction bases with no gene match: 3. CDR3 length equals 15 residues. Germline CDR1 SGHTA, CDR2 FQGNSA. The TCR comes from a man in his late teens or twenties with active or convalescent COVID-19. Sequenced input: peripheral blood. V usage is TRBV7-2 and J usage is TRBJ2-7, with 13 bases matching TRBD2. The CDR3 protein is CASSSWTSGSYEQYF. Here the CDR3 DNA reads TGTGCCAGCAGCTCCTGGACTAGCGGGAGCTACGAGCAGTACTTC.